These T cell receptor beta chains were read from a single sample in a study of blood T cell repertoires in COVID-19. Some clones are missing from TCRdb's copy, which holds only in-frame ones; the method was immunoSEQ multiplex PCR. The table shows more than 200,000 clones, with less than 90% occurring only once. Sequencing was done on a sample of peripheral blood. The receptor source for this set is a man younger than 40 with active or convalescent COVID-19. Both conserved end residues are part of each CDR3. D genes are given only for firm matches. Where a row states a size, it is once, few, many or the class of an expanded clone; other rows omit it.

d_call,v_call,clone_size,j_call,cdr3_nt,cdr3_aa
NA,TRBV2,NA,TRBJ1-3,TGTGCCAGCAGTGAGTCACATTCTGGAAACACCATATATTTT,CASSESHSGNTIYF
TRBD2,TRBV4-2,NA,TRBJ2-3,TGTGCCAGCAGCCAATACCGGGGGGTGGCAGATACGCAGTATTTT,CASSQYRGVADTQYF
NA,TRBV25-1,NA,TRBJ1-2,TGTGCCAGCAGTGAAGGTATAGAAGACAGCTATGGCTACACCTTC,CASSEGIEDSYGYTF
NA,TRBV6-2/TRBV6-3,NA,TRBJ2-3,TGTGCCAGCAGTAAACTAGGGGGAGAAGATACGCAGTATTTT,CASSKLGGEDTQYF
TRBD2,TRBV4-2,NA,TRBJ2-3,TGTGCCAGCAGCCAAGCTAGACTAGCGGGGGGACGCACAGATACGCAGTATTTT,CASSQARLAGGRTDTQYF
NA,TRBV13,NA,TRBJ2-3,TGTGCCAGTAGGCTAGGGGTCCGCACAGATACGCAGTATTTT,CASRLGVRTDTQYF
NA,TRBV21-1,NA,TRBJ2-7,TGTGCCAGCCCCCATCCCGGGGGATCTAACTCCTACGAGCAGTACTTC,CASPHPGGSNSYEQYF
NA,TRBV20-1,few,TRBJ1-1,TGCAGTGCCGTTCAACAGGGCGAGGCTTTCTTT,CSAVQQGEAFF
TRBD2,TRBV5-1,NA,TRBJ2-5,TGCGCCAGCGCCTTTTTGGGTAGCGGGCAAGAGACCCAGTACTTC,CASAFLGSGQETQYF
NA,TRBV13,once,TRBJ2-2,TGTGCCAGCAGCGCCCCGGGACACCACACCGGGGAGCTGTTTTTT,CASSAPGHHTGELFF
TRBD1,TRBV19,NA,TRBJ1-5,TGTGCCAGTAGCGAACAGGGGGCGCGGCCCCAGCATTTT,CASSEQGARPQHF
NA,TRBV30,NA,TRBJ1-1,TGTGCCTGGAGTTCCTACGGTTTCGAAGCTTTCTTT,CAWSSYGFEAFF
TRBD2,TRBV25-1,NA,TRBJ2-1,TGTGCCAGCAGTGAACAGGGAGGGCTTGGGAATGAGCAGTTCTTC,CASSEQGGLGNEQFF
TRBD2,TRBV5-4,NA,TRBJ2-3,TGTGCCAGCAGCTTTACCCCTAGCGGGGGGGCGGATACGCAGTATTTT,CASSFTPSGGADTQYF
NA,TRBV9,few,TRBJ2-2,TGTGCCAGCAGCGTGGGCCCCCTGGCTGGCGGGGAGCTGTTTTTT,CASSVGPLAGGELFF
TRBD2,TRBV6-5,NA,TRBJ2-1,TGTGCCAGCAGAACTAGCGGGGGGCCATTCTGGGAGCAGTTCTTC,CASRTSGGPFWEQFF
NA,TRBV7-9,NA,TRBJ2-6,TGTGCCAGCAGGTCAACGACGGGGGACAGTGACTCTGGGGCCAACGTCCTGACTTTC,CASRSTTGDSDSGANVLTF
TRBD1,TRBV7-8,NA,TRBJ2-1,TGTGCCAGCAGCACAGGACAGGGGATAGTCGATGAGCAGTTCTTC,CASSTGQGIVDEQFF
TRBD2,TRBV3-1/TRBV3-2,NA,TRBJ2-1,TGTGCCAGCAGCCTCTCAATTGGCGCGGGGGGGAATGAGCAGTTCTTC,CASSLSIGAGGNEQFF
NA,TRBV6-2/TRBV6-3,NA,TRBJ1-1,TGTGCCAGCAGTTACATGGCTGGGAACACTGAAGCTTTCTTT,CASSYMAGNTEAFF
NA,TRBV7-8,NA,TRBJ1-5,TGTGCCAGCAGCTTAGTTTTGGGGGGTAGCAATCAGCCCCAGCATTTT,CASSLVLGGSNQPQHF
NA,TRBV15,NA,TRBJ2-3,TGTGCCACCAATAGTCCGGGATCGGATACGCAGTATTTT,CATNSPGSDTQYF
TRBD1,TRBV6-6,NA,TRBJ1-1,TGTGCCAGCAGAAGGACAGGGACGAACACTGAAGCTTTCTTT,CASRRTGTNTEAFF
NA,TRBV9,NA,TRBJ1-1,TGTGCCAGCAGTGGGGAGGGAGCGATTACTGAAGCTTTCTTT,CASSGEGAITEAFF
NA,TRBV10-1,NA,TRBJ2-3,TGCGCCAGCAGTGAGACATACACAGATACGCAGTATTTT,CASSETYTDTQYF
NA,TRBV4-1,NA,TRBJ2-1,TGCGCCAGCAGCCAAGATGAGGCGACCACCTACAATGAGCAGTTCTTC,CASSQDEATTYNEQFF
NA,TRBV27,NA,TRBJ2-7,TGTGCCAGCAGTCTCACGCCGGGGTCCTACGAGCAGTACTTC,CASSLTPGSYEQYF
TRBD1,TRBV11-2,once,TRBJ1-2,TGTGCCAGCAGCTTATCGATCGAGGGGGCGGTCTATGGCTACACCTTC,CASSLSIEGAVYGYTF
NA,TRBV7-9,NA,TRBJ1-1,TGTGCCAGCAGCTTAGACAGGAACACTGAAGCTTTCTTT,CASSLDRNTEAFF
NA,TRBV20-1,NA,TRBJ2-7,TGCAGTGCTAGAGATCTAGGCGAGCAGTACTTC,CSARDLGEQYF
TRBD2,TRBV4-3,NA,TRBJ2-7,TGCGCCAGCAGCCAGGACGACTGGGGGGGATCCTACGAGCAGTACTTC,CASSQDDWGGSYEQYF
TRBD2,TRBV7-2,NA,TRBJ2-1,TGTGCCACCACGGGGGGGGGACGATACAATGAGCAGTTCTTC,CATTGGGRYNEQFF
NA,TRBV9,NA,TRBJ2-1,TGTGCCAGCAGCTCCAGCTCCTACAATGAGCAGTTCTTC,CASSSSSYNEQFF
TRBD2,TRBV3-1/TRBV3-2,NA,TRBJ2-3,TGTGCCAGCAGCCAACGCGCCCAGCGGGGAGCCACAGATACGCAGTATTTT,CASSQRAQRGATDTQYF